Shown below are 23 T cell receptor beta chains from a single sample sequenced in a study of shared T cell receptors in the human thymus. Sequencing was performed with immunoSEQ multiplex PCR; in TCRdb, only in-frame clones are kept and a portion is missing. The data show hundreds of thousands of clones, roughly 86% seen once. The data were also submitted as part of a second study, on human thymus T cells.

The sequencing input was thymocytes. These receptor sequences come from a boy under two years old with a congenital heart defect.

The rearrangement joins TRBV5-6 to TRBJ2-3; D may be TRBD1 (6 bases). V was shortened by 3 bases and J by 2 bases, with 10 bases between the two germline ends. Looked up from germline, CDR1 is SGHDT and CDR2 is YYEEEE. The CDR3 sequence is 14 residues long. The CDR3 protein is CASSSGQLTDTQYF. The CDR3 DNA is TGTGCCAGCAGCTCTGGACAGCTCACAGATACGCAGTATTTT.

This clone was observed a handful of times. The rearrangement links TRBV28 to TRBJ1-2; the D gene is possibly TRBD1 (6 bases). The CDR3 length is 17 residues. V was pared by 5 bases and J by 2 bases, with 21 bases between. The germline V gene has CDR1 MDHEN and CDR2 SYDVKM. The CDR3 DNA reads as TGTGCCAGCAGTCCGGTCGCGCTGGACAGCGTCAACTATGGCTACACCTTC. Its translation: CASSPVALDSVNYGYTF.

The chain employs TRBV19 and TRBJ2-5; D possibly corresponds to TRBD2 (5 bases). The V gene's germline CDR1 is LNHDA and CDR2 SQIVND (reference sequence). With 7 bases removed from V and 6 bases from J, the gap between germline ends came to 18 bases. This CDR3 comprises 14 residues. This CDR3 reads CASMELGVRKTQYF. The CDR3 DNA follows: TGTGCCAGTATGGAACTCGGGGTTAGGAAGACCCAGTACTTC. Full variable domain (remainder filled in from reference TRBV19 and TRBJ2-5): DGGITQSPKYLFRKEGQNVTLSCEQNLNHDAMYWYRQDPGQGLRLIYYSQIVNDFQKGDIAEGYSVSREKKESFPLTVTSAQKNPTAFYLCASMELGVRKTQYFGPGTRLLVL.

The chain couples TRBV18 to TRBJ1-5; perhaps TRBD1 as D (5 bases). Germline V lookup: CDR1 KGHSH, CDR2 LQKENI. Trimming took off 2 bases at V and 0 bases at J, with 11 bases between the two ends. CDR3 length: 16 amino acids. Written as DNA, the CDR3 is TGTGCCAGCTCACCAAACGGGGGAAATAGCAATCAGCCCCAGCATTTT. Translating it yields CASSPNGGNSNQPQHF. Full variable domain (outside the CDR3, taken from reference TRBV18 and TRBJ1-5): NAGVMQNPRHLVRRRGQEARLRCSPMKGHSHVYWYRQLPEEGLKFMVYLQKENIIDESGMPKERFSAEFPKEGPSILRIQQVVRGDSAAYFCASSPNGGNSNQPQHFGDGTRLSIL.

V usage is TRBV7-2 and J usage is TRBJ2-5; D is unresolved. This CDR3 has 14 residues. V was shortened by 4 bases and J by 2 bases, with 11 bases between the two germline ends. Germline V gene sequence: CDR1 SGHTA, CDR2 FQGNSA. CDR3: CASSSDSQQETQYF. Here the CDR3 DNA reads TGTGCCAGCAGCTCAGACTCGCAACAAGAGACCCAGTACTTC.

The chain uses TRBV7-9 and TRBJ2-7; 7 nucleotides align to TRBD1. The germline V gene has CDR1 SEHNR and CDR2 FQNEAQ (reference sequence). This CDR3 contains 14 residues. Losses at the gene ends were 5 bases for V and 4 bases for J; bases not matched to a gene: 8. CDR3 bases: TGTGCCAGCAGCCTCGACAGGGAACCTTACGAGCAGTACTTC. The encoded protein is CASSLDREPYEQYF.

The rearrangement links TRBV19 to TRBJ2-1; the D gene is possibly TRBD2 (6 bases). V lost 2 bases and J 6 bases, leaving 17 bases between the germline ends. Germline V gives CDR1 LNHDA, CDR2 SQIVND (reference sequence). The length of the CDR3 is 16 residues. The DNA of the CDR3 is TGTGCCAGTAGTATAACCCAGGGAGGTGTGGGCAATGAGCAGTTCTTC. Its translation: CASSITQGGVGNEQFF.

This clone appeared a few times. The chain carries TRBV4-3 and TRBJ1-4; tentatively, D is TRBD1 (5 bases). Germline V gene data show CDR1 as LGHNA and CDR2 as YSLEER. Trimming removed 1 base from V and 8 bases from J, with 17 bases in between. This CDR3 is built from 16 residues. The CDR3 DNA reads TGCGCCAGCAGCCAAGTACAGGCCGACCCCAAAGAAAAACTGTTTTTT. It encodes CASSQVQADPKEKLFF.

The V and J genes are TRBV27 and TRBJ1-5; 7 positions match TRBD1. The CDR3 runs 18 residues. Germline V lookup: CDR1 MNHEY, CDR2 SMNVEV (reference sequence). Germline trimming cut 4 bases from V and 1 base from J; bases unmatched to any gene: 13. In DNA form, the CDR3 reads TGTGCCAGCAGTTCCCTTCCTGACAGGGACGGAAGCAATCAGCCCCAGCATTTT. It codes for CASSSLPDRDGSNQPQHF.

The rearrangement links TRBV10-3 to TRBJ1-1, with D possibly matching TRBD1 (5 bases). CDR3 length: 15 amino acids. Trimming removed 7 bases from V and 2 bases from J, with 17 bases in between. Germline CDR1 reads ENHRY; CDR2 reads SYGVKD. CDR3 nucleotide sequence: TGTGCCATCACCCCCAACGGACAACCCAACACTGAAGCTTTCTTT. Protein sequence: CAITPNGQPNTEAFF.

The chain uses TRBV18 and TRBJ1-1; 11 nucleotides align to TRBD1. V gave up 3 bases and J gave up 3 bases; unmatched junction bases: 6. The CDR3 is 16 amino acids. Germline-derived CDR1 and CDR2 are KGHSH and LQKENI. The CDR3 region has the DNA TGTGCCAGCTCACCTCGGGACAGGGGGAGCTACACTGAAGCTTTCTTT. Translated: CASSPRDRGSYTEAFF.

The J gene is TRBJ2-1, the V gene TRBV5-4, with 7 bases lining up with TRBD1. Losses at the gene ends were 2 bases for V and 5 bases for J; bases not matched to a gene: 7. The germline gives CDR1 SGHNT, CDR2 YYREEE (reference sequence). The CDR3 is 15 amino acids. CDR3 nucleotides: TGTGCCAGCAGCTTCCCCGACAGGGCCAACAATGAGCAGTTCTTC. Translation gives CASSFPDRANNEQFF.

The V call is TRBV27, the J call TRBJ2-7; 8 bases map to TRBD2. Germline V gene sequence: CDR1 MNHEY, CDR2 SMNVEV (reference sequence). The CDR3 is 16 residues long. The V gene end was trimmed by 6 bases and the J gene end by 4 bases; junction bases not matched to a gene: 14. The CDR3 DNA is TGTGCCAGCAGCCCGGGGGGGGCGCGGCCGGGGTACGAGCAGTACTTC. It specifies CASSPGGARPGYEQYF.

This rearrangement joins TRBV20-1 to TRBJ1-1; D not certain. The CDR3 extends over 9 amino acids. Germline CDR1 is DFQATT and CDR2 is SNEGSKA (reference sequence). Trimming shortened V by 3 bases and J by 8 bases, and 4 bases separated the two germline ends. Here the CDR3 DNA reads TGCAGTGCTAGCCCGGAAGCTTTCTTT. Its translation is CSASPEAFF.

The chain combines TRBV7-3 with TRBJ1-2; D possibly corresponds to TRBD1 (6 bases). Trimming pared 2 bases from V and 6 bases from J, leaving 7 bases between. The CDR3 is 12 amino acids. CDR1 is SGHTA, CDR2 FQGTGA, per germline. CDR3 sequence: CASSLPGDGYTF. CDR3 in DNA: TGTGCCAGCAGCTTACCAGGGGATGGCTACACCTTC.

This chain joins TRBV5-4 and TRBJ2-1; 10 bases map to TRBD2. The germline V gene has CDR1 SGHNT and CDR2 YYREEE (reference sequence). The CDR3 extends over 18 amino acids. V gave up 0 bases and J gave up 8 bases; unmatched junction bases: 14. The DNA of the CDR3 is TGTGCCAGCAGCTTGGTGCGAGCGGGAGGGCCGAATACCCATGAGCAGTTCTTC. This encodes CASSLVRAGGPNTHEQFF.

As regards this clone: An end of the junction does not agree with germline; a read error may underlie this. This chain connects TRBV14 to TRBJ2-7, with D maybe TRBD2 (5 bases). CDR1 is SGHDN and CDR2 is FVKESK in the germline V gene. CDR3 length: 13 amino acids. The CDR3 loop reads CASSQGPDYEQDF. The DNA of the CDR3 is TGTGCCAGCAGCCAAGGTCCAGACTACGAGCAGGACTTC.

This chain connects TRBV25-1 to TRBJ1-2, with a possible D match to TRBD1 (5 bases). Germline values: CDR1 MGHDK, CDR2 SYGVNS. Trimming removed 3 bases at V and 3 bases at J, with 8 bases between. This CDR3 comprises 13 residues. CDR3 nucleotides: TGTGCCAGCAGTGATCCAGGGTACTATGGCTACACCTTC. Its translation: CASSDPGYYGYTF.

This CDR3 reads CASSVTGDGKNIQYF. In DNA form, the CDR3 reads TGTGCCAGCAGTGTCACAGGGGACGGCAAAAACATTCAGTACTTC. V usage is TRBV28 and J usage is TRBJ2-4, with TRBD1 matching 7 bases. Germline values: CDR1 MDHEN, CDR2 SYDVKM. This CDR3 has 15 amino acids. V lost 5 bases to trimming and J lost 3 bases; unmatched junction nucleotides: 7.

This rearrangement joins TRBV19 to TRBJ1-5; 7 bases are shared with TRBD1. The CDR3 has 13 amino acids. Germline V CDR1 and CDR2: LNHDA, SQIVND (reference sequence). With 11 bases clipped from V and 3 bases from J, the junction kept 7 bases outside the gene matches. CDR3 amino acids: CACKTGNNQPQHF. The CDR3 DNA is TGTGCCTGTAAGACAGGGAACAATCAGCCCCAGCATTTT.

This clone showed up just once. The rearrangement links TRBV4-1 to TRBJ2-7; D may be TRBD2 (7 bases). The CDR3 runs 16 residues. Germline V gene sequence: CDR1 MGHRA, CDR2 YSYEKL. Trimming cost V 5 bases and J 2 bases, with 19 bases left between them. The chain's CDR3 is CASSEKRGGQTYEQYF. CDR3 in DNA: TGCGCCAGCAGCGAGAAAAGGGGGGGACAAACCTACGAGCAGTACTTC.

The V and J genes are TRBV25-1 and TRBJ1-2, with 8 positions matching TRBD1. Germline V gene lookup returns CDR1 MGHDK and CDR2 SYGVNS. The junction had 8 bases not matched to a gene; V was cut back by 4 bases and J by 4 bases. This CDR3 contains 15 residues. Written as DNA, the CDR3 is TGTGCCAGCAGTGGAAGGACAGGGATCGGCTATGGCTACACCTTC. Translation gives CASSGRTGIGYGYTF.

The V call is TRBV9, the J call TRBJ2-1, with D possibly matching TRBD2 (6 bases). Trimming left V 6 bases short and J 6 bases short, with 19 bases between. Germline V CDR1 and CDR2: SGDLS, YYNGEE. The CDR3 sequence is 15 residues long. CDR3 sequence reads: CASTPPGVWGNEQFF. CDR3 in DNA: TGTGCCAGCACCCCCCCGGGAGTTTGGGGCAATGAGCAGTTCTTC.